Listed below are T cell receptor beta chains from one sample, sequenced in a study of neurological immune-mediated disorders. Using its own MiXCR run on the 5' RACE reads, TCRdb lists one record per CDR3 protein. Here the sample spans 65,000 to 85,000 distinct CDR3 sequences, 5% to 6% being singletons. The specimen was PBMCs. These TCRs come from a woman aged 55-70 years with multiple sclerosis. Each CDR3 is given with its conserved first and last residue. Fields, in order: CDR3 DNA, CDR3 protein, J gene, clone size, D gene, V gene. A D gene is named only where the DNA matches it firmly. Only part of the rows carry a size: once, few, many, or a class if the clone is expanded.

CDR3nt: TGCAGTGCTAGAGAAGGGGTGGGGACATTGCATGGCTACACCTTC
CDR3aa: CSAREGVGTLHGYTF
j_gene: TRBJ1-2
abundance: .
d_gene: .
v_gene: TRBV20-1

CDR3nt: TGTGCCAGCAGACAAGACAGAAACTCCTACGAGCAGTACTTC
CDR3aa: CASRQDRNSYEQYF
j_gene: TRBJ2-7
abundance: many
d_gene: .
v_gene: TRBV12-3/TRBV12-4

CDR3nt: TGCAGCGTTGCGGCCGGGACTCAAGCTGGAAACACCATATATTTT
CDR3aa: CSVAAGTQAGNTIYF
j_gene: TRBJ1-3
abundance: many
d_gene: .
v_gene: TRBV29-1

CDR3nt: TGCAGTGCTCCGCCTGGGGGGCCCACAGATACGCAGTATTTT
CDR3aa: CSAPPGGPTDTQYF
j_gene: TRBJ2-3
abundance: many
d_gene: .
v_gene: TRBV20-1

CDR3nt: TGTGCCAGCAGTGAAATCGGGAGTGGACCGAACACTGAAGCTTTCTTT
CDR3aa: CASSEIGSGPNTEAFF
j_gene: TRBJ1-1
abundance: many
d_gene: .
v_gene: TRBV6-1

CDR3nt: TGTGCCAGCAGCGTAGGGCAGTATGCTGAAGCTTTCTTT
CDR3aa: CASSVGQYAEAFF
j_gene: TRBJ1-1
abundance: many
d_gene: .
v_gene: TRBV9

CDR3nt: TGTGCCAGCTTACTGACTAGCGCCTCCTACAATGAGCAGTTCTTC
CDR3aa: CASLLTSASYNEQFF
j_gene: TRBJ2-1
abundance: many
d_gene: TRBD2
v_gene: TRBV7-2

CDR3nt: TGTGCCAGCAGCGGGGGGCGCGACTACGAGCAGTACTTC
CDR3aa: CASSGGRDYEQYF
j_gene: TRBJ2-7
abundance: many
d_gene: .
v_gene: TRBV12-3/TRBV12-4

CDR3nt: TGCAGTGCTAGAGATCTCCGAGCAACTGGGACTAGCGGGAACACCGGGGAGCTGTTTTTT
CDR3aa: CSARDLRATGTSGNTGELFF
j_gene: TRBJ2-2
abundance: many
d_gene: TRBD2
v_gene: TRBV20-1

CDR3nt: TGTGCCAGCAGCCAAGGGGTCTACTCTGGAAACACCATATATTTT
CDR3aa: CASSQGVYSGNTIYF
j_gene: TRBJ1-3
abundance: many
d_gene: .
v_gene: TRBV3-1

CDR3nt: TGTGCCAGCAGCCAAGAGGCACGACTAGCGGGGAGGGGAGAGCAGTACTTC
CDR3aa: CASSQEARLAGRGEQYF
j_gene: TRBJ2-7
abundance: many
d_gene: TRBD2
v_gene: TRBV4-2

CDR3nt: TGTGCCAGCAGCCAACGCCCGGGGGTGGATAAAGAAAAACTGTTTTTT
CDR3aa: CASSQRPGVDKEKLFF
j_gene: TRBJ1-4
abundance: many
d_gene: .
v_gene: TRBV3-1

CDR3nt: TGCAGCGTTGATGTGGGGCCGTTATACAATGAGCAGTTCTTC
CDR3aa: CSVDVGPLYNEQFF
j_gene: TRBJ2-1
abundance: many
d_gene: .
v_gene: TRBV29-1

CDR3nt: TGCGCCAGCAGCCCTGGGGCCGATAATGAAAAACTGTTTTTT
CDR3aa: CASSPGADNEKLFF
j_gene: TRBJ1-4
abundance: many
d_gene: .
v_gene: TRBV5-1

CDR3nt: TGCGCCAGCAGCCAAGATTTCGGCAGGGTCACTGAAGCTTTCTTT
CDR3aa: CASSQDFGRVTEAFF
j_gene: TRBJ1-1
abundance: many
d_gene: .
v_gene: TRBV4-1

CDR3nt: TGTGCCATCAGTCGCGGGGAGTCCTACGAGCAGTACTTC
CDR3aa: CAISRGESYEQYF
j_gene: TRBJ2-7
abundance: many
d_gene: .
v_gene: TRBV10-3

CDR3nt: TGTGCCAGCAGCTTATCAGGGACAGGGGTTGGTACTGAAGCTTTCTTT
CDR3aa: CASSLSGTGVGTEAFF
j_gene: TRBJ1-1
abundance: many
d_gene: TRBD1
v_gene: TRBV7-8

CDR3nt: TGTGCCTGGAGTCTCCCCCCTCGGGTAGCCGGGGAGCTGTTTTTT
CDR3aa: CAWSLPPRVAGELFF
j_gene: TRBJ2-2
abundance: few
d_gene: .
v_gene: TRBV30

CDR3nt: TGTGCCAGCAGCGCTGACAGGAAAGATACGCAGTATTTT
CDR3aa: CASSADRKDTQYF
j_gene: TRBJ2-3
abundance: many
d_gene: .
v_gene: TRBV7-9

CDR3nt: TGCAGTGCTAGAGTTGAGCACGGGACGAGCCGCACCTATAATTCACCCCTCCACTTT
CDR3aa: CSARVEHGTSRTYNSPLHF
j_gene: TRBJ1-6
abundance: many
d_gene: .
v_gene: TRBV20-1

CDR3nt: TGTGCCATCAGTGAGTCTGCTTTCTTT
CDR3aa: CAISESAFF
j_gene: TRBJ1-1
abundance: many
d_gene: .
v_gene: TRBV10-3

CDR3nt: TGCGCCAGCAGCTTGGGGGGACAGGGCCCTAATTCACCCCTCCACTTT
CDR3aa: CASSLGGQGPNSPLHF
j_gene: TRBJ1-6
abundance: many
d_gene: TRBD1
v_gene: TRBV5-1

CDR3nt: TGTGCCAGCTCACCTTCGAACACCGGGGAGCTGTTTTTT
CDR3aa: CASSPSNTGELFF
j_gene: TRBJ2-2
abundance: many
d_gene: .
v_gene: TRBV18

CDR3nt: TGTGCCAGCAGCCAAGGAGGGAATCTGGGAAGTTCACCCCTCCACTTT
CDR3aa: CASSQGGNLGSSPLHF
j_gene: TRBJ1-6
abundance: many
d_gene: .
v_gene: TRBV14

CDR3nt: TGCAGTGCTAGAAACGGGGAGAGCTCTGGAAACACCATATATTTT
CDR3aa: CSARNGESSGNTIYF
j_gene: TRBJ1-3
abundance: many
d_gene: .
v_gene: TRBV20-1

CDR3nt: TGTGCCAGCACTGTCGAGGCAGGGGGCTTTTCTGAGCAGTTCTTC
CDR3aa: CASTVEAGGFSEQFF
j_gene: TRBJ2-1
abundance: many
d_gene: TRBD1
v_gene: TRBV6-2/TRBV6-3

CDR3nt: TGTGCCAGCAGCTTAGAGTTGGGTACGCAGTATTTT
CDR3aa: CASSLELGTQYF
j_gene: TRBJ2-3
abundance: many
d_gene: .
v_gene: TRBV7-2

CDR3nt: TGTGCCAGCAGCTTGAGAGTTACCGGGGGAAACTCCGGGGAGCTGTTTTTT
CDR3aa: CASSLRVTGGNSGELFF
j_gene: TRBJ2-2
abundance: many
d_gene: .
v_gene: TRBV5-6

CDR3nt: TGTGCCAGCAGTTACTTGGGGCAGGGAAAGTACAATGAGCAGTTCTTC
CDR3aa: CASSYLGQGKYNEQFF
j_gene: TRBJ2-1
abundance: .
d_gene: .
v_gene: TRBV6-5

CDR3nt: TGCGCCAGCAGCTCAAACAGGGGGCAGGACTATGGCTACACCTTC
CDR3aa: CASSSNRGQDYGYTF
j_gene: TRBJ1-2
abundance: many
d_gene: TRBD1
v_gene: TRBV5-1

CDR3nt: TGTGCCAGTAGGGATCCGGATTCACCCCTCCACTTT
CDR3aa: CASRDPDSPLHF
j_gene: TRBJ1-6
abundance: many
d_gene: .
v_gene: TRBV3-1

CDR3nt: TGCGCCAGCAGTGGTTGGGGACGGGAGACCCAGTACTTC
CDR3aa: CASSGWGRETQYF
j_gene: TRBJ2-5
abundance: .
d_gene: .
v_gene: TRBV10-1

CDR3nt: TGCAGCGCAGGACAGGCTCCCTACGAGCAGTACTTC
CDR3aa: CSAGQAPYEQYF
j_gene: TRBJ2-7
abundance: medium-sized
d_gene: TRBD1
v_gene: TRBV29-1

CDR3nt: TGTGCCAGCAGCGTAGCCGCAGCTGGGGCCAACGTCCTGACTTTC
CDR3aa: CASSVAAAGANVLTF
j_gene: TRBJ2-6
abundance: many
d_gene: .
v_gene: TRBV9

CDR3nt: TGCAGTGCTAGAGATTCTTACAAAAACAGGGGACATCAGCCCCAGCATTTT
CDR3aa: CSARDSYKNRGHQPQHF
j_gene: TRBJ1-5
abundance: many
d_gene: TRBD1
v_gene: TRBV20-1

CDR3nt: TGTGCCAGCAGTTACACACAGAACTACGAGCAGTACTTC
CDR3aa: CASSYTQNYEQYF
j_gene: TRBJ2-7
abundance: many
d_gene: .
v_gene: TRBV6-5

CDR3nt: TGCGCCAGCAGCTTGGGGGGGCTCACCTACAATGAGCAGTTCTTC
CDR3aa: CASSLGGLTYNEQFF
j_gene: TRBJ2-1
abundance: many
d_gene: .
v_gene: TRBV5-1